This paragraph reports one TCR beta chain. These data are taken from a study of glioma-infiltrating T cells after dendritic cell vaccination. Amplification used 60 V beta primers and 13 J beta primers. Using immunoSEQ multiplex PCR, the repertoire was profiled, and TCRdb retains in-frame clones only, with some absent. The sample contains 70,000 to 95,000 clones, more than 75% of which appear only once. The CDR3 consists of 17 residues. Germline V lookup: CDR1 SGHRS, CDR2 YFSETQ. After removal of 0 bases from V and 4 bases from J, the junction contained 2 bases not matched to a gene. The sample's time point: after dendritic cell vaccination, including at tumor progression/relapse. All glioblastoma patients lacked an isocitrate dehydrogenase mutation.

The origin of this receptor is a human donor with glioblastoma. The rearrangement joins TRBV5-1 to TRBJ2-1; TRBD2 matches 15 bases. The specimen was blood, collected after dendritic cell vaccination. The CDR3 here is CASSLVGLAGGYNEQFF. Written as DNA, the CDR3 is TGCGCCAGCAGCTTGGTTGGACTAGCGGGGGGGTACAATGAGCAGTTCTTC.